One sample yielded the 27 T cell receptor beta chains listed below, sequenced in a study of control samples from healthy donors and cancer patients. Only in-frame clones appear in the TCRdb table, and some are missing; sequencing was by immunoSEQ multiplex PCR. The sample comprises about 89,000 clones, 86% of which are singletons, and 20% to 25% rests with the top ten. Source material: blood. These receptors all come from a man in his thirties or forties in good health.

The chain links TRBV6-1 to TRBJ2-5; no clear D. Germline V gene data show CDR1 as MNHNS and CDR2 as SASEGT. With 2 bases removed from V and 4 bases from J, the gap between germline ends came to 17 bases. CDR3 length: 16 residues. The CDR3 protein is CASSEQRALQTETQYF. The CDR3 bases are TGTGCCAGCAGTGAACAACGGGCCTTACAGACAGAGACCCAGTACTTC.

As regards this clone: Additional DNA sequences in this sample encode the identical CDR3. This chain uses TRBV11-2 with TRBJ2-5; 13 bases match TRBD2. Germline-derived CDR1 and CDR2 are SGHAT and FQNNGV. V shed 5 bases, J shed 2 bases, and the junction held 5 bases outside the gene matches. The CDR3 loop spans 16 amino acids. Here the CDR3 DNA reads TGTGCCAGCAGCCCGAGACTAGCGGGGGGTCAAGAGACCCAGTACTTC. Protein product: CASSPRLAGGQETQYF.

The rearrangement links TRBV5-1 to TRBJ1-6, with TRBD1 identical over 7 bases. CDR3 length: 15 residues. V was clipped by 0 bases and J by 8 bases; unmatched bases: 5. The V gene's germline CDR1 is SGHRS and CDR2 YFSETQ. The CDR3 nucleotides are TGCGCCAGCAGCTTGGCACCCAGGGGGGATTCACCCCTCCACTTT. Its translation is CASSLAPRGDSPLHF.

The chain is built from TRBV19 and TRBJ1-2; 10 bases are a match to TRBD1. V lost 5 bases, J lost 7 bases, and 7 bases stayed unmatched. The CDR3 sequence is 14 residues long. Germline V gives CDR1 LNHDA, CDR2 SQIVND (reference sequence). CDR3 sequence reads: CASSRDRGAGGYTF. In DNA, the CDR3 is TGTGCCAGTAGTCGGGACAGGGGCGCGGGTGGCTACACCTTC.

The chain has TRBV6-4 and TRBJ2-5; 12 bases match TRBD1. Per germline, CDR1 MRHNA and CDR2 SNTAGT. The CDR3 is 15 amino acids. The ends lost 5 bases at V and 4 bases at J; junction bases unmatched: 5. In nucleotides, the CDR3 is TGTGCCAGCAGTACCGGGACAGGGGGCGCAGAGACCCAGTACTTC. Residues: CASSTGTGGAETQYF.

The chain has TRBV24-1 and TRBJ1-1; 11 bases are shared with TRBD1. J was trimmed by 4 bases and V by 6 bases; bases with no gene match: 9. CDR1 and CDR2 from the germline V gene are KGHDR and SFDVKD. The CDR3 loop spans 16 amino acids. CDR3 bases: TGTGCCACCAGTAGGGGGACAGGGGGGACGGGCACTGAAGCTTTCTTT. This translates into CATSRGTGGTGTEAFF.

V usage is TRBV5-8 and J usage is TRBJ1-2; no definite D call. The V end lost 6 bases, the J end lost 5 bases, and 20 bases lay between the germline ends. The CDR3 is 15 amino acids. Germline V gives CDR1 SGHTS, CDR2 YDEGEE. CDR3 sequence (DNA): TGTGCCAGCACCCTTGGCCGGGAAAGGTTATATGGCTACACCTTC. It is translated as CASTLGRERLYGYTF.

This chain uses TRBV9 with TRBJ2-2, with D perhaps TRBD1 or TRBD2 (6 bases each). Trimming removed 4 bases from V and 4 bases from J, with 14 bases in between. From germline, CDR1 is SGDLS and CDR2 YYNGEE. The CDR3 is 15 residues long. CDR3 nucleotide sequence: TGTGCCAGCAGCAAAAGCGGAGGGGGCACCGGGGAGCTGTTTTTT. This gives the protein CASSKSGGGTGELFF.

V gene TRBV28 combines with J gene TRBJ2-3; 10 nucleotides match TRBD2. The CDR3 length is 15 residues. The germline CDR1 and CDR2 sequences are MDHEN and SYDVKM. After removal of 1 base from V and 5 bases from J, the junction contained 3 bases not matched to a gene. The CDR3 is CASSLSSGGVDTQYF. CDR3 nucleotides: TGTGCCAGCAGTTTATCTAGCGGGGGCGTAGATACGCAGTATTTT.

The rearrangement links TRBV9 to TRBJ1-6; D might be TRBD1 (5 bases). The CDR3 totals 14 residues. The germline CDR1 and CDR2 sequences are SGDLS and YYNGEE. V shed 2 bases and J shed 6 bases, with 9 bases lying between them. The CDR3: CASSVGDGNSPLHF. DNA for the CDR3: TGTGCCAGCAGCGTGGGGGACGGTAATTCACCCCTCCACTTT.

V gene TRBV18 combines with J gene TRBJ1-3; D unresolved. Per the germline V gene, CDR1 is KGHSH and CDR2 is LQKENI. CDR3 length: 16 residues. Trimming took off 2 bases at V and 4 bases at J, with 15 bases between the two ends. CDR3 sequence reads: CASSPGVVLGGNTIYF. The CDR3 region has the DNA TGTGCCAGCTCACCAGGCGTTGTACTAGGAGGAAACACCATATATTTT.

Only a few counts were recorded for this clone. V gene TRBV6-2 or TRBV6-3 combines with J gene TRBJ1-1; D perhaps matches TRBD1 (5 bases). V lost 0 bases and J lost 1, with 15 bases in between. Germline V gives CDR1 MNHEY, CDR2 SVGEGT. The CDR3 is 17 amino acids. The CDR3 DNA follows: TGTGCCAGCAGTTACTCGGAGGCAGGGACGACGAACACTGAAGCTTTCTTT. Protein product: CASSYSEAGTTNTEAFF.

V and J are TRBV2 and TRBJ1-1; the match to TRBD1 covers 7 bases. Germline assignment: CDR1 SNHLY and CDR2 FYNNEI. This CDR3 has 13 amino acids. V dropped 7 bases and J dropped 5; count of bases not matched to a gene: 7. For the CDR3, the DNA is TGTGCCAGCACCCAGGGGGAGGGGACTGAAGCTTTCTTT. Its translation is CASTQGEGTEAFF.

The gene calls are TRBV3-1 (or the pseudogene TRBV3-2) and TRBJ2-5, with 9 nucleotides matching TRBD1. CDR3 size: 16 residues. Looked up from germline, CDR1 is LGHDT and CDR2 is YNNKEL (reference sequence). V lost 1 base to trimming and J lost 4 bases; unmatched junction nucleotides: 7. Here the CDR3 DNA reads TGTGCCAGCAGCCAAGGGGGACAGGGATTGAGAGAGACCCAGTACTTC. It translates to CASSQGGQGLRETQYF.

The chain employs TRBV7-2 and TRBJ1-3; D call uncertain. This CDR3 is 19 amino acids long. The V and J ends lost 1 base and 0 bases respectively, with 19 bases between them. Germline loops: CDR1 SGHTA, CDR2 FQGNSA. CDR3 DNA: TGTGCCAGCAGCTTAGGTGTATGGGCAGGTGCTCTCTCTGGAAACACCATATATTTT. It is translated as CASSLGVWAGALSGNTIYF.

The gene calls are TRBV6-5 and TRBJ2-7; D gene uncertain. The V and J ends lost 5 bases and 4 bases respectively, with 15 bases between them. CDR1 MNHEY and CDR2 SVGAGI come from the germline V gene. This CDR3 is 14 amino acids long. The CDR3 DNA sequence: TGTGCCAGCAGTACCAGGCCCGAGCCATACGAGCAGTACGTC. Protein product: CASSTRPEPYEQYV.

This chain connects TRBV6-5 to TRBJ2-1; TRBD2 might be the D (6 bases). Germline loops: CDR1 MNHEY, CDR2 SVGAGI. This CDR3 spans 14 amino acids. V shed 6 bases and J shed 5 bases, with 14 bases lying between them. The CDR3 bases are TGTGCCAGCAGCCGAGCGGGTCACAACAATGAGCAGTTCTTC. Translation gives CASSRAGHNNEQFF.

The chain recombines TRBV5-1 with TRBJ2-2; possibly TRBD1 or TRBD2 for D (5 bases each). Germline V lookup: CDR1 SGHRS, CDR2 YFSETQ. This CDR3 is 16 amino acids long. V was pared by 0 bases and J by 1 base, with 10 bases between. The CDR3 coding sequence is TGCGCCAGCAGCTTGGAGGTGGGGGAGAACACCGGGGAGCTGTTTTTT. Encoded protein: CASSLEVGENTGELFF. The full variable domain, its missing parts supplied by reference TRBV5-1 and TRBJ2-2, is KAGVTQTPRYLIKTRGQQVTLSCSPISGHRSVSWYQQTPGQGLQFLFEYFSETQRNKGNFPGRFSGRQFSNSRSEMNVSTLELGDSALYLCASSLEVGENTGELFFGEGSRLTVL.

Written as DNA, the CDR3 is TGTGCCAGCAGCTTAGGAGTTCACAACTATGGCTACACCTTC. Amino acid sequence: CASSLGVHNYGYTF. The V call is TRBV11-2, the J call TRBJ1-2; D unresolved. Germline CDR1 SGHAT, CDR2 FQNNGV. V was shortened by 1 base and J by 2 bases, with 8 bases between the two germline ends. This CDR3 has 14 residues.

The gene calls are TRBV5-1 and TRBJ1-2; TRBD1 matches at 7 bases. The trim removed 0 bases at V and 8 bases at J, leaving 7 bases unmatched. CDR1 and CDR2 (germline): SGHRS, YFSETQ. The CDR3 loop spans 14 amino acids. The CDR3 region is CASSLAGGQYGYTF. CDR3 DNA sequence: TGCGCCAGCAGCTTGGCTGGGGGACAGTACGGCTACACCTTC.

This chain links TRBV7-9 with TRBJ1-5; TRBD1 matches 9 bases. This CDR3 has 14 amino acids. The ends lost 5 bases at V and 4 bases at J; junction bases unmatched: 3. Germline assignment: CDR1 SEHNR and CDR2 FQNEAQ (reference sequence). The CDR3 spells CASSTGTGNQPQHF. The CDR3 DNA reads TGTGCCAGCAGCACAGGGACAGGGAATCAGCCCCAGCATTTT.

The chain couples TRBV7-9 to TRBJ2-5; 7 bases map to TRBD1. Losses at the gene ends were 1 base for V and 1 base for J; bases not matched to a gene: 6. Germline V gene lookup returns CDR1 SEHNR and CDR2 FQNEAQ (reference sequence). This CDR3 spans 16 amino acids. The CDR3 spells CASSLEGGLLQETQYF. The DNA for the CDR3 is TGTGCCAGCAGCTTAGAAGGGGGCTTACTCCAAGAGACCCAGTACTTC.

In this sample, this clone turned up once. This rearrangement joins TRBV4-1 to TRBJ1-3; TRBD1 is a possible D gene (5 bases). V was cut by 1 base and J by 0 bases, with 19 bases left in between. The length of the CDR3 is 19 residues. CDR1 and CDR2 from the germline V gene are MGHRA and YSYEKL. The chain's CDR3 is CASSQGFVPGRSSGNTIYF. CDR3 nucleotides: TGCGCCAGCAGCCAAGGGTTCGTCCCGGGACGGAGCTCTGGAAACACCATATATTTT.

V and J are TRBV6-1 and TRBJ2-2; tentative D call: TRBD2 (7 bases). Germline CDR1 reads MNHNS; CDR2 reads SASEGT. This CDR3 is built from 17 residues. Trimming removed 1 base at V and 6 bases at J, with 18 bases between. In DNA, the CDR3 is TGTGCCAGCAGTGAAGTGGGGGGGCGCCGAGGGGCCGGGGAGCTGTTTTTT. Encoded protein: CASSEVGGRRGAGELFF.

This clone was detected only once. The CDR3 protein is CASSVQGLGEKLFF. The CDR3 nucleotides read TGTGCCAGTAGTGTACAGGGGTTAGGAGAAAAACTGTTTTTT. The V gene is TRBV19, the J gene TRBJ1-4, with 7 nucleotides matching TRBD1. Germline V gene data show CDR1 as LNHDA and CDR2 as SQIVND (reference sequence). The CDR3 spans 14 residues. The V and J ends lost 5 bases and 8 bases, in that order; junction bases with no gene match: 8.

This sequence joins TRBV5-1 and TRBJ2-3; TRBD1 matches at 7 bases. J was trimmed by 4 bases and V by 4 bases; bases with no gene match: 12. The CDR3 runs 16 residues. Looked up from germline, CDR1 is SGHRS and CDR2 is YFSETQ. The chain's CDR3 is CASSARGGTGADTQYF. The CDR3 region has the DNA TGCGCCAGCAGCGCGAGAGGGGGCACAGGGGCAGATACGCAGTATTTT.

V and J are TRBV11-3 and TRBJ1-3; no clear D. V dropped 4 bases and J dropped 2 bases, with 15 bases sitting between them. This CDR3 comprises 16 residues. From germline, CDR1 is SGHNT and CDR2 YENEEA. The CDR3 loop reads CASSSPPRGTGNTIYF. CDR3 nucleotides: TGTGCCAGCAGCTCCCCCCCCCGTGGTACTGGAAACACCATATATTTT.